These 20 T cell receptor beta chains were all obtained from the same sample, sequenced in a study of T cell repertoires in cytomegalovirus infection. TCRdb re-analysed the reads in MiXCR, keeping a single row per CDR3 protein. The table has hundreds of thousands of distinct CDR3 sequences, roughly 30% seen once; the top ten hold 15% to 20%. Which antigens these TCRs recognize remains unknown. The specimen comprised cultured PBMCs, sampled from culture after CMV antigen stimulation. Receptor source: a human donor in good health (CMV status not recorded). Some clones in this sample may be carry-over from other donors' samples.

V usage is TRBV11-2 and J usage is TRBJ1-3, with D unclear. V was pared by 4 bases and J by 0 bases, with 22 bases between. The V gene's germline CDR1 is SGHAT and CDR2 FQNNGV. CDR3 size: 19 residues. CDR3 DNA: TGTGCCAGCAGCTCCCTACGGGAGGTTAGCGGGCTCTCTGGAAACACCATATATTTT. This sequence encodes CASSSLREVSGLSGNTIYF.

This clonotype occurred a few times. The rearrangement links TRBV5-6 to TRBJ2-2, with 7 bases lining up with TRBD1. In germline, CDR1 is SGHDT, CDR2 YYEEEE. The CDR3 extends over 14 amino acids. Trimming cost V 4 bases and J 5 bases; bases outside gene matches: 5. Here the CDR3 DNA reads TGTGCCAGCAGCCAGGGACAGTCTACCGGGGAGCTGTTTTTT. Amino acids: CASSQGQSTGELFF.

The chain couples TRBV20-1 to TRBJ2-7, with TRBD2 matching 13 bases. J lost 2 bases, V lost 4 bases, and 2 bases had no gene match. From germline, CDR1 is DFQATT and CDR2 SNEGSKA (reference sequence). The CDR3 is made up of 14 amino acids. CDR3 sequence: CSAMGLAGPYEQYF. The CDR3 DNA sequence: TGCAGTGCTATGGGACTAGCGGGACCCTACGAGCAGTACTTC.

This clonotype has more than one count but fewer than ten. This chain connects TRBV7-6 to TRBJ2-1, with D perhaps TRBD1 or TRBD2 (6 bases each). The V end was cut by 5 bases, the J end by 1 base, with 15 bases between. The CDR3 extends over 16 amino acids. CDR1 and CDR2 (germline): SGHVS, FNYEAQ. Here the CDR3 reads CASSRRGTGSYNEQFF. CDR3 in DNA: TGTGCCAGCAGCCGGAGGGGTACAGGGTCCTACAATGAGCAGTTCTTC.

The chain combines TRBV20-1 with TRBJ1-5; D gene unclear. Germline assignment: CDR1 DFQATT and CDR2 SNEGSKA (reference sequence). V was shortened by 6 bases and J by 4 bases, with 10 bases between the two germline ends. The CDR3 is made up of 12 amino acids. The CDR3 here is CSARRQNQPQHF. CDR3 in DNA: TGCAGTGCAAGACGGCAGAATCAGCCCCAGCATTTT.

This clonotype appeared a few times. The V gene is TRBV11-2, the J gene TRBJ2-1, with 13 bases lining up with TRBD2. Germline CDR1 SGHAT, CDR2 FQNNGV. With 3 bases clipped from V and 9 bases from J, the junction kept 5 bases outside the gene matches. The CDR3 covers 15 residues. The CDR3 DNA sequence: TGTGCCAGCAGCTTCAAAGGACTAGCGGGAGTTGAGCAGTTCTTC. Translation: CASSFKGLAGVEQFF.

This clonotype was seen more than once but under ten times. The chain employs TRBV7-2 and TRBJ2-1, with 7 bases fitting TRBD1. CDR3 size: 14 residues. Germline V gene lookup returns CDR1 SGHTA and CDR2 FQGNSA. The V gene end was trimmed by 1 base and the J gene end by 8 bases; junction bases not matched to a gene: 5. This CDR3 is CASSLDQGVHEQFF. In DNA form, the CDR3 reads TGTGCCAGCAGCTTAGATCAGGGGGTACATGAGCAGTTCTTC.

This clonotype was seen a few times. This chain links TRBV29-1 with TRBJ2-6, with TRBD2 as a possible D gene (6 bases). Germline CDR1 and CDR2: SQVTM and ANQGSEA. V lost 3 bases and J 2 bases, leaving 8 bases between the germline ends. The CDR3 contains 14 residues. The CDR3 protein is CSVDGEAGANVLTF. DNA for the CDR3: TGCAGCGTTGATGGGGAGGCTGGGGCCAACGTCCTGACTTTC. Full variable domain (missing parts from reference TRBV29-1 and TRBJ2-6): SAVISQKPSRDICQRGTSLTIQCQVDSQVTMMFWYRQQPGQSLTLIATANQGSEATYESGFVIDKFPISRPNLTFSTLTVSNMSPEDSSIYLCSVDGEAGANVLTFGAGSRLTVL.

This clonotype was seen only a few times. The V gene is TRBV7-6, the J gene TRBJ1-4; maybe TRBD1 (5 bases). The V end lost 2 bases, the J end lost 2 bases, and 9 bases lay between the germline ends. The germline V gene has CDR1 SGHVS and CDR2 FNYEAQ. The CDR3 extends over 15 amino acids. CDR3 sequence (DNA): TGTGCCAGCAGCTTATACGGGGGGACTAATGAAAAACTGTTTTTT. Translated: CASSLYGGTNEKLFF.

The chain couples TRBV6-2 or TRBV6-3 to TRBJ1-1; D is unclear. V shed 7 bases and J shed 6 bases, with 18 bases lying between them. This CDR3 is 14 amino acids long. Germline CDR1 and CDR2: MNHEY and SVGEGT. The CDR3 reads CASIRPDVGSEAFF. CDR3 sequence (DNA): TGTGCCAGCATAAGGCCGGACGTGGGCTCTGAAGCTTTCTTT.

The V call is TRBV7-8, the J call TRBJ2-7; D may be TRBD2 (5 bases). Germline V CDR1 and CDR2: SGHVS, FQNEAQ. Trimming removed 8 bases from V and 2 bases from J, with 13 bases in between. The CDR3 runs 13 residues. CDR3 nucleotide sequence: TGTGCCAGCCGGGTGGACTTGGCCTACGAGCAGTACTTC. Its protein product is CASRVDLAYEQYF.

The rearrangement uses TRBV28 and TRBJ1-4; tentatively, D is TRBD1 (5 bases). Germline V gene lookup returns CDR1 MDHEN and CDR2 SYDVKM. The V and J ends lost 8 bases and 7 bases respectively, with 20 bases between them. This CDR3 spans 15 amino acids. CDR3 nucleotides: TGTGCCAGCCGAAAGTACAAGGGGAGGGGTGAAAAACTGTTTTTT. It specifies CASRKYKGRGEKLFF.

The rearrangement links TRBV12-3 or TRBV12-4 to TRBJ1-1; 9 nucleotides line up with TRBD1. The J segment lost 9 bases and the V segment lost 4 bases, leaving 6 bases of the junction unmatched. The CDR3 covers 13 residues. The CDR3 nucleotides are TGTGCCAGCAGTTCGTCCGGGACAGGGAAAGCTTTCTTT. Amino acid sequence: CASSSSGTGKAFF.

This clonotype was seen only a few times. The CDR3 spells CASSPRIASLEPQHF. The CDR3 coding sequence is TGTGCCAGCAGCCCCCGAATTGCCTCTTTGGAGCCCCAGCATTTT. The gene calls are TRBV7-8 and TRBJ1-5; no reliable D call. V was trimmed by 5 bases and J by 8 bases, leaving 19 bases between them. The CDR3 loop spans 15 amino acids. Germline V CDR1 and CDR2: SGHVS, FQNEAQ.

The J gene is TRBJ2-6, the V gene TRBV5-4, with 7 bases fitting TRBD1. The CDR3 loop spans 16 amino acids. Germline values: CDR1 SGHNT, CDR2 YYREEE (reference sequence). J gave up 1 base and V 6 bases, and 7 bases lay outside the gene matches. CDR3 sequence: CASTPDRRSGANVLTF. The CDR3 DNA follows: TGTGCCAGCACCCCGGACAGGCGATCTGGGGCCAACGTCCTGACTTTC.

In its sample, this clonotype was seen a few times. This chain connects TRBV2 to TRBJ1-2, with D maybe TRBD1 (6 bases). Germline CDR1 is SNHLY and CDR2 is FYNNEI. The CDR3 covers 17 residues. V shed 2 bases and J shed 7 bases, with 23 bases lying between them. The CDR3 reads CASSELGGARSAGGYTF. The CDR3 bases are TGTGCCAGCAGTGAACTTGGGGGCGCGCGGTCGGCCGGTGGCTACACCTTC.

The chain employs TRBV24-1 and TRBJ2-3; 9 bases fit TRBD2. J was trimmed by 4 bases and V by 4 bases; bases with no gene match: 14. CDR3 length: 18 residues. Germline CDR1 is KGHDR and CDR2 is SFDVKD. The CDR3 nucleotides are TGTGCCACCAGTGACCCCGGAAACCGTAGCGGGGGATCAGATACGCAGTATTTT. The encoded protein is CATSDPGNRSGGSDTQYF.

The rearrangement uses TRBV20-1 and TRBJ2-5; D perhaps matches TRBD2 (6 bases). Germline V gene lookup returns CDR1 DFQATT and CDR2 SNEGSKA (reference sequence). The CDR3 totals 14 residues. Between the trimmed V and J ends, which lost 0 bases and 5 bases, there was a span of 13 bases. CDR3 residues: CSARDPWGRETQYF. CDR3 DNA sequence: TGCAGTGCTAGAGATCCCTGGGGGAGGGAGACCCAGTACTTC.

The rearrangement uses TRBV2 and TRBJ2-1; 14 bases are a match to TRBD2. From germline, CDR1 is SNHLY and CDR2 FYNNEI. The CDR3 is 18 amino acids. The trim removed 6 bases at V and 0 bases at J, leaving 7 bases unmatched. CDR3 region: CASSIGTSGSHSYNEQFF. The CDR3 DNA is TGTGCCAGCAGCATCGGGACTAGCGGGAGCCACTCCTACAATGAGCAGTTCTTC.

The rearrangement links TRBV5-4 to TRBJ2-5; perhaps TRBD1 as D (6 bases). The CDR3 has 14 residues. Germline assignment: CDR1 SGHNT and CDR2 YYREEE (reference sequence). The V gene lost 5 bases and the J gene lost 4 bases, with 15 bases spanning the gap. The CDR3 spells CASSSGTTAETQYF. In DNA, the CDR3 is TGTGCCAGCAGTTCCGGGACAACGGCAGAGACCCAGTACTTC.